Below, 24 T cell receptor beta chains from the same sample are listed, as sequenced in a study of T cell repertoires in cytomegalovirus infection. Their target antigens are unknown. MiXCR, run by TCRdb on the reads, gives a single entry per CDR3 protein. The table has 600,000 to 700,000 distinct CDR3 sequences, roughly 36% seen once. This specimen consisted of cultured PBMCs, obtained from culture after CMV antigen stimulation. These receptors were taken from a human donor in good health (CMV status not recorded). Some clones in this sample may be carry-over from other donors' samples.

In its sample, this clonotype was seen a few times. Mismatch with germline at one junction end may stem from a read error. The chain couples TRBV5-4 to TRBJ2-2; the D call may be TRBD1 or TRBD2 (5 bases each). Germline-derived CDR1 and CDR2 are SGHNT and YYREEE (reference sequence). This CDR3 has 13 residues. As DNA, the CDR3 is TGTGCCAGCTACCGCCCAGGGACGGACCGTCCAATTTTT. It specifies CASYRPGTDRPIF.

This clonotype was seen more than once but under ten times. V gene TRBV7-9 combines with J gene TRBJ2-1; possible D gene TRBD2, 6 bases. The V end was cut by 6 bases, the J end by 4 bases, with 13 bases between. The CDR3 extends over 14 amino acids. Germline CDR1 reads SEHNR; CDR2 reads FQNEAQ (reference sequence). The CDR3 here is CASRGDSGYNEQFF. The CDR3 coding sequence is TGTGCCAGCAGGGGGGATAGCGGTTACAATGAGCAGTTCTTC.

This clonotype was counted only a few times. The chain joins TRBV7-8 to TRBJ2-1, with 9 bases fitting TRBD2. The CDR3 consists of 15 residues. Germline trimming cut 7 bases from V and 7 bases from J; bases unmatched to any gene: 11. Germline V gives CDR1 SGHVS, CDR2 FQNEAQ. This CDR3 reads CASTHSGSSRNEQFF. In DNA, the CDR3 is TGTGCCAGCACTCATAGCGGGAGTTCGCGTAATGAGCAGTTCTTC.

CDR3 nucleotide sequence: TGTGCCAGCAGTTTAATCGGGGACAGGGGTTTAGGCAATCAGCCCCAGCATTTT. Its translation is CASSLIGDRGLGNQPQHF. The chain carries TRBV12-3 or TRBV12-4 and TRBJ1-5, with 10 nucleotides matching TRBD1. The CDR3 has 18 residues. Trimming cost V 2 bases and J 2 bases; bases outside gene matches: 9.

The V gene is TRBV4-2, the J gene TRBJ1-3; no firm D call. V was shortened by 2 bases and J by 0 bases, with 11 bases between the two germline ends. Germline V CDR1 and CDR2: LGHNA, YNFKEQ. The CDR3 consists of 16 residues. The chain's CDR3 is CASSQSGRASGNTIYF. The CDR3 region has the DNA TGTGCCAGCAGCCAATCGGGTAGGGCCTCTGGAAACACCATATATTTT.

The J gene is TRBJ2-3, the V gene TRBV2; 7 bases map to TRBD1. V shed 4 bases and J 2 bases; nucleotides not matched to a gene: 3. Germline values: CDR1 SNHLY, CDR2 FYNNEI. The length of the CDR3 is 14 residues. CDR3 nucleotides: TGTGCCAGCAGTGGACAGGGTCCCACAGATACGCAGTATTTT. It is translated as CASSGQGPTDTQYF.

V gene TRBV24-1 combines with J gene TRBJ2-3; D remains unclear. The CDR3 has 14 amino acids. The germline CDR1 and CDR2 sequences are KGHDR and SFDVKD. Trimming shortened V by 4 bases and J by 6 bases, and 13 bases separated the two germline ends. The CDR3 coding sequence is TGTGCCACCAGTGACCCCAGGTCCAGCGATACGCAGTATTTT. Amino acids: CATSDPRSSDTQYF.

The chain employs TRBV4-1 and TRBJ2-2; 7 bases align to TRBD1. This CDR3 comprises 14 residues. Trimming at V came to 6 bases and at J to 5 bases, leaving 6 bases not matched to a gene. CDR1 MGHRA and CDR2 YSYEKL come from the germline V gene. Written as DNA, the CDR3 is TGCGCCAGCAGACGGACAGGCGAGACCGGGGAGCTGTTTTTT. Translating gives CASRRTGETGELFF.

This clonotype showed up just a few times. J is TRBJ2-1 and V is TRBV7-6; TRBD2 is a possible D gene (6 bases). Trimming took 4 bases from V and 10 from J, leaving 23 bases between them. The CDR3 extends over 16 amino acids. CDR1 and CDR2 (germline): SGHVS, FNYEAQ. For the CDR3, the DNA is TGTGCCAGCAGCTATAGCGGAGGACTCACTCTTGGAGAGCAGTTCTTC. This codes for CASSYSGGLTLGEQFF.

The J gene is TRBJ1-1, the V gene TRBV28; no reliable D call. V was shortened by 2 bases and J by 3 bases, with 7 bases between the two germline ends. CDR3 length: 13 residues. Germline assignment: CDR1 MDHEN and CDR2 SYDVKM. Here the CDR3 DNA reads TGTGCCAGCAGTTTAGGGGAATACACTGAAGCTTTCTTT. This gives the protein CASSLGEYTEAFF.

The chain has TRBV6-2 or TRBV6-3 and TRBJ2-5; 10 positions match TRBD2. This CDR3 spans 17 amino acids. V was pared by 2 bases and J by 4 bases, with 10 bases of the junction left unmatched. Germline CDR1 and CDR2: MNHEY and SVGEGT. CDR3 protein: CASSYSSGRSHRETQYF. CDR3 bases: TGTGCCAGCAGTTACAGTAGCGGGAGGTCCCATCGAGAGACCCAGTACTTC.

This clonotype was observed a few times. The chain joins TRBV7-9 to TRBJ2-1, with 12 bases aligning to TRBD2. V was clipped by 2 bases and J by 9 bases; unmatched bases: 5. The germline V gene has CDR1 SEHNR and CDR2 FQNEAQ (reference sequence). There are 15 residues in the CDR3. CDR3 nucleotides: TGTGCCAGCAGCTTACCTAGCGGGGGGGCGCTTGAGCAGTTCTTC. Translation: CASSLPSGGALEQFF.

The chain uses TRBV7-9 and TRBJ2-3, with 9 nucleotides matching TRBD1. J was trimmed by 4 bases and V by 8 bases; bases with no gene match: 7. This CDR3 is 14 amino acids long. Per germline, CDR1 SEHNR and CDR2 FQNEAQ (reference sequence). The CDR3 sequence is CASGNRGRPDTQYF. CDR3 nucleotide sequence: TGTGCCAGCGGGAACAGGGGGCGCCCAGATACGCAGTATTTT.

This chain joins TRBV7-6 and TRBJ2-6, with 14 bases matching TRBD2. The CDR3 extends over 18 amino acids. The V gene's germline CDR1 is SGHVS and CDR2 FNYEAQ. J gave up 0 bases and V 5 bases, and 3 bases lay outside the gene matches. The CDR3 sequence: CASSRGLAGGSGANVLTF. CDR3 coding DNA: TGTGCCAGCAGCCGCGGACTAGCGGGAGGCTCTGGGGCCAACGTCCTGACTTTC. Variable domain in full (rest from reference TRBV7-6 and TRBJ2-6): GAGVSQSPRYKVTKRGQDVALRCDPISGHVSLYWYRQALGQGPEFLTYFNYEAQQDKSGLPNDRFSAERPEGSISTLTIQRTEQRDSAMYRCASSRGLAGGSGANVLTFGAGSRLTVL.

The rearrangement links TRBV27 to TRBJ2-3; 13 bases are a match to TRBD2. J lost 5 bases, V lost 3 bases, and 8 bases had no gene match. This CDR3 contains 17 residues. Germline V gene sequence: CDR1 MNHEY, CDR2 SMNVEV (reference sequence). The CDR3 reads CASSFTGTSGARDTQYF. In nucleotides, the CDR3 is TGTGCCAGCAGTTTTACTGGGACTAGCGGGGCTAGAGATACGCAGTATTTT.

The chain employs TRBV20-1 and TRBJ2-5; possibly TRBD2 for D (5 bases). This CDR3 region has 13 residues. The V gene lost 6 bases and the J gene lost 9 bases, with 20 bases spanning the gap. The V gene's germline CDR1 is DFQATT and CDR2 SNEGSKA (reference sequence). The CDR3 loop is CSAHDYGSSAQYF. The CDR3 DNA is TGCAGTGCCCACGACTACGGATCCTCGGCCCAGTACTTC.

The chain uses TRBV7-2 and TRBJ2-5; 8 bases match TRBD2. This CDR3 spans 14 amino acids. Losses at the gene ends were 6 bases for V and 4 bases for J; bases not matched to a gene: 7. Per germline, CDR1 SGHTA and CDR2 FQGNSA. CDR3 residues: CASRRERGRETQYF. The CDR3 bases are TGTGCCAGCAGGCGGGAGCGGGGGAGAGAGACCCAGTACTTC.

With respect to this clonotype: One end of the junction varies from germline; a read error may be responsible. The chain carries TRBV11-3 and TRBJ2-3, with 8 bases aligning to TRBD2. CDR3 length: 13 residues. From germline, CDR1 is SGHNT and CDR2 YENEEA. This CDR3 reads CASRGGLADKQYF. In DNA, the CDR3 is TGTGCCAGCCGCGGGGGGTTGGCAGATAAGCAGTATTTT. Complete variable domain (other parts from reference TRBV11-3 and TRBJ2-3): EAGVVQSPRYKIIEKKQPVAFWCNPISGHNTLYWYLQNLGQGPELLIRYENEEAVDDSQLPKDRFSAERLKGVDSTLKIQPAELGDSAVYLCASRGGLADKQYFGPGTRLTVL.

The chain links TRBV5-4 to TRBJ2-1, with TRBD1 as a possible D gene (6 bases). The CDR3 contains 12 residues. CDR1 is SGHNT and CDR2 is YYREEE in the germline V gene (reference sequence). The V end was cut by 4 bases, the J end by 9 bases, with 11 bases between. Here the CDR3 reads CASSRDISEQFF. CDR3 nucleotides: TGTGCCAGCAGCCGGGACATTAGTGAGCAGTTCTTC.

The DNA of the CDR3 is TGCGCCAGCAGTATCCAACTAGCGGGCCACAATGAGCAGTTCTTC. Residues: CASSIQLAGHNEQFF. V is TRBV5-1 and J is TRBJ2-1; the match to TRBD2 covers 9 bases. There are 15 residues in the CDR3. Trimming cost V 5 bases and J 5 bases; bases outside gene matches: 8. CDR1 SGHRS and CDR2 YFSETQ come from the germline V gene.

The V gene is TRBV18, the J gene TRBJ2-7; TRBD1 is a possible D gene (6 bases). Germline CDR1 reads KGHSH; CDR2 reads LQKENI. The CDR3 loop spans 14 amino acids. The ends were cut back, 0 bases at V and 3 bases at J, with 9 bases in the middle. In DNA, the CDR3 is TGTGCCAGCTCACCACCTAACAGGGACTACGAGCAGTACTTC. Amino acids: CASSPPNRDYEQYF.

This clonotype was seen more than once but under ten times. V usage is TRBV12-3 or TRBV12-4 and J usage is TRBJ1-5; weak D call: TRBD1 (6 bases). Trimming removed 3 bases from V and 1 base from J, with 7 bases in between. The CDR3 is 14 residues long. CDR3 in DNA: TGTGCCAGCAGTTTTGGGACAAGCAATCAGCCCCAGCATTTT. Translation: CASSFGTSNQPQHF.

This clonotype was counted between two and nine times. This rearrangement joins TRBV7-2 to TRBJ1-2; no reliable D call. V was trimmed by 3 bases and J by 6 bases, leaving 14 bases between them. Germline values: CDR1 SGHTA, CDR2 FQGNSA. The CDR3 runs to 14 residues. The CDR3 here is CASSFLSRLDGYTF. The CDR3 region has the DNA TGTGCCAGCAGCTTTTTGTCCAGGCTCGATGGCTACACCTTC. Variable domain in full (rest from reference TRBV7-2 and TRBJ1-2): GAGVSQSPSNKVTEKGKDVELRCDPISGHTALYWYRQSLGQGLEFLIYFQGNSAPDKSGLPSDRFSAERTGGSVSTLTIQRTQQEDSAVYLCASSFLSRLDGYTFGSGTRLTVV.

The chain recombines TRBV12-3 or TRBV12-4 with TRBJ2-2, with a tentative D call TRBD2 (6 bases). CDR3 length: 15 amino acids. Trimming removed 4 bases at V and 5 bases at J, with 14 bases between. CDR3 sequence reads: CASSYRGGLTGELFF. The CDR3 DNA reads as TGTGCCAGCAGTTATCGGGGAGGCTTGACCGGGGAGCTGTTTTTT.